This T cell receptor (beta chain) was sequenced for a study of CXCR3-negative and CXCR3-positive naive CD8 T cells. In triplicate, each CD8+ T cell subset was sorted at some 300,000 cells per replicate. Overall study findings and caveats: Relative to CXCR3-negative naive cells, CXCR3-positive naive cells had more hydrophobic TRB CDR3s.

It was by 5' RACE with UMI labels that the TRB cDNA libraries were prepared. After re-calling the 5' RACE reads, TCRdb lists one entry per CDR3 protein, DNA absent. The sample has tens of thousands of distinct CDR3 sequences. The CDR3 is made up of 14 amino acids. Looked up from germline, CDR1 is SGDLS and CDR2 is YYNGEE. With respect to this clonotype: Its antigen is not identified.

The receptor comes from a human donor in good health. Some clones in this sample may be carry-over from other donors' samples. Sequencing was carried out using naive CXCR3+ CD8+ T cells from blood. Subset denoted: CD45RO-CCR7+CD27+CD95- naive CD8+ T cells expressing CXCR3 (TNR3+). V and J are TRBV9 and TRBJ2-7; the TRBD1 assignment by TCRdb is unverifiable without DNA. CDR3 sequence reads: CASSARGSSYEQYF.